The clone carrying this TCR beta chain has only a few counts. This specimen belongs to a study of beta chain features in type 1 diabetes. Expressed TCRB transcripts were sequenced because the entire RNA isolate underwent reverse transcription. Sequencing used immunoSEQ multiplex PCR; TCRdb keeps in-frame clones, though not all of them. The table includes approximately 340,000 clones, about 15% detected once. The sequence was collected from a woman between 18 and 29 years old in good health. The sequencing input was naive CD4+ T cells from blood.

CDR3 amino acids: CAWSAGGRPQHF. The CDR3 DNA reads TGTGCCTGGAGTGCGGGGGGGAGGCCCCAGCATTTT. The chain has TRBV30 and TRBJ1-5; a weak D match, TRBD1 (5 bases). This CDR3 spans 12 amino acids. Germline CDR1 GTSNPN, CDR2 SVGIG (reference sequence). The V end lost 1 base, the J end lost 9 bases, and 10 bases lay between the germline ends.